One and the same sample provided the 22 T cell receptor beta chains below, sequenced in a study of blood T cell repertoires in COVID-19. Data came from immunoSEQ multiplex PCR; TCRdb stores just in-frame clones and leaves some out. This sample carries under 450,000 clones, more than 65% of them seen once, and the ten largest clones take about 1.2%. Sequencing input: peripheral blood. The receptor set was obtained from a human donor with acute or convalescent COVID-19. The donor label of this sample is uncertain.

This clone was seen a few times. The chain uses TRBV27 and TRBJ2-1; 13 nucleotides align to TRBD2. Germline V gene lookup returns CDR1 MNHEY and CDR2 SMNVEV (reference sequence). V trimming: 4 bases; J trimming: 8 bases; junction bases outside the gene matches: 8. The CDR3 has 16 residues. Here the CDR3 DNA reads TGTGCCAGCAGTTCCACTTGGACTAGCGGGAGTTATGAGCAGTTCTTC. Translated: CASSSTWTSGSYEQFF.

This chain connects TRBV29-1 to TRBJ2-7, with 8 positions matching TRBD1. Germline values: CDR1 SQVTM, CDR2 ANQGSEA. The V and J ends lost 5 bases and 12 bases, in that order; junction bases with no gene match: 12. This CDR3 is built from 12 residues. The CDR3 spells CSVSGTGLFGYF. The CDR3 bases are TGCAGCGTTTCCGGGACAGGTCTCTTTGGGTACTTC.

The chain recombines TRBV18 with TRBJ1-2, with D unclear. The CDR3 runs to 14 residues. Deletions cut 2 bases from V and 4 bases from J, with 11 bases between. Germline loops: CDR1 KGHSH, CDR2 LQKENI. The CDR3 region has the DNA TGTGCCAGCTCACCAAGCAAGGAGAGCTATGGCTACACCTTC. Residues: CASSPSKESYGYTF.

This rearrangement joins TRBV2 to TRBJ2-1; 13 bases are a match to TRBD2. This CDR3 region has 15 residues. V was pared by 7 bases and J by 9 bases, with 9 bases of the junction left unmatched. Germline V CDR1 and CDR2: SNHLY, FYNNEI. The CDR3 DNA follows: TGTGCCAGCAAAAGGACTAGCGGGAGTATCAGTGAGCAGTTCTTC. Translating gives CASKRTSGSISEQFF.

The gene calls are TRBV30 and TRBJ1-4; D is undetermined. Trimming took 2 bases from V and 7 from J, leaving 23 bases between them. Germline assignment: CDR1 GTSNPN and CDR2 SVGIG (reference sequence). The CDR3 has 17 amino acids. This CDR3 is CAWSWRSPKALGEKLFF. The CDR3 bases are TGTGCCTGGAGTTGGAGATCACCCAAAGCGCTCGGTGAAAAACTGTTTTTT.

The chain has TRBV12-3 or TRBV12-4 and TRBJ2-1; D ambiguous. Trimming removed 6 bases from V and 5 bases from J, with 11 bases in between. The CDR3 length is 13 residues. The CDR3 DNA sequence: TGTGCCAGCAGCAGAGACACCAACAATGAGCAGTTCTTC. It specifies CASSRDTNNEQFF.

The rearrangement links TRBV7-8 to TRBJ2-1; 8 bases agree with TRBD1. Germline V lookup: CDR1 SGHVS, CDR2 FQNEAQ. With 5 bases clipped from V and 8 bases from J, the junction kept 5 bases outside the gene matches. CDR3 length equals 13 residues. The CDR3 loop is CASSRTGYDEQFF. As DNA, the CDR3 is TGTGCCAGCAGCCGGACAGGGTACGATGAGCAGTTCTTC.

This clone was counted a single time. The chain carries TRBV18 and TRBJ2-1, with 11 bases aligning to TRBD1. CDR1 KGHSH and CDR2 LQKENI come from the germline V gene. Trimming at V came to 3 bases and at J to 5 bases, leaving 3 bases not matched to a gene. This CDR3 has 15 amino acids. The CDR3 loop is CASSPGQGAHNEQFF. CDR3 DNA sequence: TGTGCCAGCTCACCCGGACAGGGGGCACACAATGAGCAGTTCTTC.

This chain links TRBV6-1 with TRBJ2-1; D may be TRBD1 (8 bases). The V gene's germline CDR1 is MNHNS and CDR2 SASEGT. The CDR3 spans 18 residues. The V end lost 4 bases, the J end lost 4 bases, and 23 bases lay between the germline ends. CDR3 loop: CASSGEPRQGRVYNEQFF. The CDR3 bases are TGTGCCAGCAGTGGAGAACCGAGACAGGGGAGGGTTTACAATGAGCAGTTCTTC.

This rearrangement joins TRBV2 to TRBJ1-5, with D possibly TRBD1 on 6 matching bases. With 7 bases removed from V and 4 bases from J, the gap between germline ends came to 17 bases. The germline V gene encodes CDR1 SNHLY and CDR2 FYNNEI. The CDR3 has 15 amino acids. The CDR3 coding sequence is TGTGCCAGCAACGAGGGGGGGGCCCCAAATCAGCCCCAGCATTTT. Translation gives CASNEGGAPNQPQHF.

In this sample, this clone turned up a few times. The gene calls are TRBV4-2 and TRBJ1-6; D not resolved. The CDR3 consists of 15 residues. V was pared by 3 bases and J by 0 bases, with 6 bases between. CDR1 is LGHNA and CDR2 is YNFKEQ in the germline V gene. This CDR3 is CASSHSSSYNSPLHF. The DNA of the CDR3 is TGTGCCAGCAGCCACTCGAGCTCCTATAATTCACCCCTCCACTTT.

This chain connects TRBV6-2 or TRBV6-3 to TRBJ1-6; D gene uncertain. The length of the CDR3 is 16 residues. Germline V lookup: CDR1 MNHEY, CDR2 SVGEGT. The V end was cut by 2 bases, the J end by 1 base, with 9 bases between. The CDR3 spells CASSYEGRSYNSPLHF. DNA for the CDR3: TGTGCCAGCAGTTACGAGGGAAGATCCTATAATTCACCCCTCCACTTT.

This clone was detected only a few times. This sequence joins TRBV7-8 and TRBJ1-1, with D maybe TRBD1 (6 bases). The V end was cut by 3 bases, the J end by 0 bases, with 11 bases between. The CDR3 loop spans 15 amino acids. Germline loops: CDR1 SGHVS, CDR2 FQNEAQ. CDR3 sequence reads: CASSFRGGVNTEAFF. For the CDR3, the DNA is TGTGCCAGCAGCTTCAGGGGAGGGGTGAACACTGAAGCTTTCTTT. Together with reference TRBV7-8 and TRBJ1-1, the CDR3 gives the full variable domain: GAGVSQSPRYKVAKRGQDVALRCDPISGHVSLFWYQQALGQGPEFLTYFQNEAQLDKSGLPSDRFFAERPEGSVSTLKIQRTQQEDSAVYLCASSFRGGVNTEAFFGQGTRLTVV.

V and J are TRBV4-1 and TRBJ2-5; 10 bases agree with TRBD2. There are 16 residues in the CDR3. The germline gives CDR1 MGHRA, CDR2 YSYEKL. The junction had 7 bases not matched to a gene; V was cut back by 1 base and J by 5 bases. The CDR3 region is CASSQALRTSGETQYF. CDR3 nucleotides: TGCGCCAGCAGCCAAGCTTTACGGACTAGCGGCGAGACCCAGTACTTC.

The chain links TRBV19 to TRBJ2-1; D perhaps matches TRBD1 (6 bases). V lost 7 bases to trimming and J lost 6 bases, with 16 bases between them. CDR3 length: 14 amino acids. Germline CDR1 and CDR2: LNHDA and SQIVND (reference sequence). The CDR3 region is CASTPGQTLNEQFF. In DNA, the CDR3 is TGTGCCAGTACCCCCGGACAGACCCTCAATGAGCAGTTCTTC.

This clone has just one count. The chain uses TRBV6-5 and TRBJ2-7; 10 bases are shared with TRBD1. With 5 bases clipped from V and 6 bases from J, the junction kept 7 bases outside the gene matches. Germline V gene sequence: CDR1 MNHEY, CDR2 SVGAGI. The CDR3 is 14 residues long. CDR3 loop: CASSHRDRGGEQYF. The CDR3 bases are TGTGCCAGCAGTCACCGGGACAGGGGAGGCGAGCAGTACTTC.

With regard to this clone: The sample carries other DNA sequences with the same CDR3. The rearrangement uses TRBV30 and TRBJ1-5; 10 bases align to TRBD1. V lost 2 bases and J lost 6; bases outside the gene matches: 1. This CDR3 comprises 13 residues. The germline V gene encodes CDR1 GTSNPN and CDR2 SVGIG (reference sequence). As DNA, the CDR3 is TGTGCCTGGAGTCGGACAGGGGGTCAGCCCCAGCATTTT. Protein: CAWSRTGGQPQHF.

The J gene is TRBJ1-1, the V gene TRBV29-1; tentatively, D is TRBD1 (6 bases). The CDR3 runs 12 residues. Germline V gene data show CDR1 as SQVTM and CDR2 as ANQGSEA. V dropped 2 bases and J dropped 4 bases, with 8 bases sitting between them. The CDR3 here is CSVERTATEAFF. The CDR3, as DNA: TGCAGCGTTGAACGGACAGCCACTGAAGCTTTCTTT.

The V call is TRBV7-6, the J call TRBJ1-5; D call uncertain. V was shortened by 4 bases and J by 5 bases, with 9 bases between the two germline ends. CDR1 and CDR2 from the germline V gene are SGHVS and FNYEAQ. This CDR3 has 13 residues. The CDR3 DNA sequence: TGTGCCAGCAGCTGGGCCCAATATCAGCCCCAGCATTTT. Protein: CASSWAQYQPQHF.

The chain has TRBV18 and TRBJ2-3; D is possibly TRBD2 (5 bases). This CDR3 is 17 amino acids long. CDR1 KGHSH and CDR2 LQKENI come from the germline V gene. Trimming cost V 2 bases and J 6 bases, with 21 bases left between them. The CDR3 here is CASSPDKASRKVDTQYF. CDR3 sequence (DNA): TGTGCCAGCTCACCAGACAAGGCTAGCAGAAAAGTTGATACGCAGTATTTT.

The DNA of the CDR3 is TGTGCCAGCAGTTTCGCGGGGCTAAACATTCAGTACTTC. This translates into CASSFAGLNIQYF. This rearrangement joins TRBV6-6 to TRBJ2-4; tentative D call: TRBD2 (6 bases). V lost 4 bases and J 6 bases, leaving 10 bases between the germline ends. The CDR3 covers 13 residues. In germline, CDR1 is MNHNY, CDR2 SVGAGI (reference sequence).

The gene calls are TRBV18 and TRBJ1-6, with 8 nucleotides matching TRBD1. This CDR3 region has 14 residues. V gave up 4 bases and J gave up 7 bases; unmatched junction bases: 3. In germline, CDR1 is KGHSH, CDR2 LQKENI. CDR3 coding DNA: TGTGCCAGCTCACAGGACAGGGACAATTCACCCCTCCACTTT. Its protein is CASSQDRDNSPLHF.